This note documents a single T cell receptor beta chain sequence. The sample comes from a study of CD8 T cells in Susac syndrome. V lost 4 bases, J lost 5 bases, and 13 bases lay in between. There are 14 residues in the CDR3. CDR1 and CDR2 (germline): KGHDR, SFDVKD. Random hexamers were used to reverse transcribe an amount of roughly 0.5 to 1 ug RNA. TCRdb reprocessed the immunoSEQ multiplex PCR reads via MiXCR and lists one record per CDR3 protein. This table holds over 140,000 distinct CDR3 sequences, around 95% found once. This chain connects TRBV24-1 to TRBJ2-5, with D possibly TRBD2 on 6 matching bases. This TCR was recovered from a human donor with Susac syndrome. Sequenced sample: CD4+ T cells from PBMCs. The CDR3 DNA sequence: TGTGCCACCAGTGAGGGGGGTCCAGGGGAGACCCAGTACTTC. It is translated as CATSEGGPGETQYF.